The 30 T cell receptor beta chains below were found in one sample sequenced in a study of blood T cells in healthy people across ages. PCR was performed a second time for roughly 7 to 12 cycles using a sample-barcoded 5' primer and a J-beta primer mix. TCRdb processed the 5' RACE reads anew with MiXCR; each CDR3 protein has one entry. Of some 890,000 distinct CDR3 sequences in the sample, 29% were seen once. The sample was also reused in another study, on T cells of mothers and their children.

The material sequenced was blood. The origin of the receptors is a woman aged 40 to 50 in good health.

The chain recombines TRBV5-5 with TRBJ2-1; 8 nucleotides align to TRBD2. The V gene's germline CDR1 is SGHKS and CDR2 YYEKEE (reference sequence). The V and J ends lost 3 bases and 4 bases, in that order; junction bases with no gene match: 6. CDR3 size: 15 residues. The CDR3, as DNA: TGTGCCAGCAGCTCTCAAGCGGGGGTTTACAATGAGCAGTTCTTC. As protein: CASSSQAGVYNEQFF.

The table lists this clonotype with many counts. The genes are TRBV7-2 and TRBJ2-3; D unclear. Germline V CDR1 and CDR2: SGHTA, FQGNSA. The ends were cut back, 1 base at V and 1 base at J, with 12 bases in the middle. The CDR3 is 16 residues long. CDR3 region: CASSLGGLEGTDTQYF. For the CDR3, the DNA is TGTGCCAGCAGCTTAGGGGGTCTAGAAGGCACAGATACGCAGTATTTT.

In this sample, this clonotype turned up a few times. This chain connects TRBV20-1 to TRBJ2-4; no reliable D call. This CDR3 comprises 14 residues. Trimming shortened V by 3 bases and J by 0 bases, and 9 bases separated the two germline ends. CDR1 is DFQATT and CDR2 is SNEGSKA in the germline V gene (reference sequence). In DNA, the CDR3 is TGCAGTGCTAGTGATAAACTAGCCAAAAACATTCAGTACTTC. Amino acids: CSASDKLAKNIQYF.

This clonotype was detected ten times or more. The genes are TRBV9 and TRBJ2-1; 7 nucleotides align to TRBD1. After removal of 0 bases from V and 8 bases from J, the junction contained 5 bases not matched to a gene. This CDR3 has 14 amino acids. From germline, CDR1 is SGDLS and CDR2 YYNGEE. The CDR3 DNA reads TGTGCCAGCAGCGTAGAGACAGGGTTCGATGAGCAGTTCTTC. Translation gives CASSVETGFDEQFF.

The chain links TRBV28 to TRBJ2-7; D is tentatively TRBD1 or TRBD2 (5 bases each). Germline CDR1 reads MDHEN; CDR2 reads SYDVKM. This CDR3 region has 15 residues. Trimming shortened V by 7 bases and J by 7 bases, and 23 bases separated the two germline ends. CDR3 sequence reads: CASTPKPDGDGEQYF. CDR3 DNA: TGTGCCAGCACCCCCAAACCAGACGGGGACGGGGAGCAGTACTTC.

This clonotype was observed many times. The chain combines TRBV6-1 with TRBJ2-4, with TRBD1 identical over 9 bases. The J call may be incorrect, as the DNA end agrees better with TRBJ2-7. This CDR3 spans 14 amino acids. Germline loops: CDR1 MNHNS, CDR2 SASEGT. The CDR3, as DNA: TGTGCCAGCAGCGTGGGACAGGGAATTTTCGAGCAGTACTTC. It specifies CASSVGQGIFEQYF.

This chain uses TRBV21-1 with TRBJ2-7; the D call in the table, TRBD1, was not verified against the DNA. TRBV21-1 is an annotated pseudogene. The CDR3 covers 18 residues. Here the CDR3 reads CASSIERGGDRCPYEQYF. CDR3 in DNA: TGTGCCAGCAGCATAGAAAGGGGGGGGGACAGATGCCCCTACGAGCAGTACTTC.

This clonotype was found a few times. The chain carries TRBV28 and TRBJ2-1, with no clear D. Germline CDR1 MDHEN, CDR2 SYDVKM. V lost 3 bases to trimming and J lost 4 bases, with 22 bases between them. The length of the CDR3 is 18 residues. CDR3 bases: TGTGCCAGCAGTTTGGAATCCCTGGGCGGATCAATATACAATGAGCAGTTCTTC. Translated: CASSLESLGGSIYNEQFF.

V is TRBV6-5 and J is TRBJ2-5; tentative D call: TRBD2 (5 bases). Germline CDR1 reads MNHEY; CDR2 reads SVGAGI. Deletions cut 9 bases from V and 11 bases from J, with 13 bases between. The CDR3 runs 10 residues. The CDR3 DNA is TGTGCCAGTATTCCGTGGGAGCAGTACTTC. Translated, it gives CASIPWEQYF.

This clonotype has just a few counts. The rearrangement joins TRBV12-3 or TRBV12-4 to TRBJ1-4; D is perhaps TRBD1 (6 bases). Trimming left V 7 bases short and J 7 bases short, with 19 bases between. The CDR3 is made up of 15 amino acids. CDR3 nucleotides: TGTGCCAGCACCCCTGGGGTCCTAGGGGGTGAAAAACTGTTTTTT. It yields the protein CASTPGVLGGEKLFF.

V usage is TRBV12-3 or TRBV12-4 and J usage is TRBJ2-1, with 12 bases fitting TRBD2. V shed 4 bases and J 7 bases; nucleotides not matched to a gene: 5. The CDR3 has 15 residues. In DNA form, the CDR3 reads TGTGCCAGCAGTTCCCGACTAGCGGGAGCAAATGAGCAGTTCTTC. Translation gives CASSSRLAGANEQFF.

As regards this clonotype: The junction does not match germline at one end; this may be a read error. The chain has TRBV7-2 and TRBJ1-2; possible D gene TRBD1, 6 bases. This CDR3 is 14 amino acids long. Germline V gene sequence: CDR1 SGHTA, CDR2 FQGNSA. The CDR3 DNA follows: TGTGCCTGCAGCTTAGGGGGACGGGCCTATGGCTACACCTTC. Protein sequence: CACSLGGRAYGYTF.

The CDR3 here is CASSHQRQGPYSGNTIYF. The CDR3 DNA reads TGCGCCAGCAGCCACCAAAGACAGGGGCCATACTCTGGAAACACCATATATTTT. This chain connects TRBV4-3 to TRBJ1-3, with 8 bases lining up with TRBD1. Trimming cost V 3 bases and J 0 bases; bases outside gene matches: 10. Germline V CDR1 and CDR2: LGHNA, YSLEER. CDR3 size: 18 residues.

The chain links TRBV20-1 to TRBJ2-1; 11 nucleotides align to TRBD2. This CDR3 has 17 amino acids. Trimming at V came to 3 bases and at J to 0 bases, leaving 7 bases not matched to a gene. The V gene's germline CDR1 is DFQATT and CDR2 SNEGSKA (reference sequence). CDR3 nucleotides: TGCAGTGCTAGTACGACTAGCGGGGCGCACTCCTACAATGAGCAGTTCTTC. Its translation is CSASTTSGAHSYNEQFF.

This clonotype has ten or more counts. The V call is TRBV10-3, the J call TRBJ2-7; the D gene is possibly TRBD1 (5 bases). Germline V gene data show CDR1 as ENHRY and CDR2 as SYGVKD. The CDR3 spans 13 residues. V lost 2 bases to trimming and J lost 2 bases, with 7 bases between them. CDR3 region: CAISEDRPYEQYF. As DNA, the CDR3 is TGTGCCATCAGTGAGGACAGACCCTACGAGCAGTACTTC.

The chain joins TRBV20-1 to TRBJ1-5, with D perhaps matching TRBD1 (5 bases). The V end was cut by 3 bases, the J end by 2 bases, with 14 bases between. CDR1 is DFQATT and CDR2 is SNEGSKA in the germline V gene (reference sequence). The CDR3 runs to 15 residues. For the CDR3, the DNA is TGCAGTGCTAGTGGTGGGGCAAGGCGCAATCAGCCCCAGCATTTT. Protein sequence: CSASGGARRNQPQHF.

The chain has TRBV7-2 and TRBJ1-1, with D possibly being TRBD1 (6 bases). In germline, CDR1 is SGHTA, CDR2 FQGNSA. CDR3 length: 16 residues. Trimming removed 5 bases from V and 0 bases from J, with 16 bases in between. The DNA of the CDR3 is TGTGCCAGCAGCCTGACGGGGGGGCAGATGAACACTGAAGCTTTCTTT. Its translation is CASSLTGGQMNTEAFF.

The genes are TRBV5-1 and TRBJ2-1; TRBD2 agrees at 10 bases. The ends lost 4 bases at V and 9 bases at J; junction bases unmatched: 10. CDR1 and CDR2 from the germline V gene are SGHRS and YFSETQ. The CDR3 covers 15 residues. The CDR3 sequence is CASSALAGQMSEQFF. The CDR3 DNA reads as TGCGCCAGCAGCGCACTAGCGGGACAGATGAGTGAGCAGTTCTTC.

The J gene is TRBJ2-5, the V gene TRBV27; 10 nucleotides line up with TRBD2. The V gene's germline CDR1 is MNHEY and CDR2 SMNVEV (reference sequence). This CDR3 is 17 amino acids long. The trim removed 0 bases at V and 11 bases at J, leaving 15 bases unmatched. The CDR3 sequence is CASSLSELAGLLNEQYF. CDR3 bases: TGTGCCAGCAGTTTATCGGAACTAGCGGGGCTGTTAAATGAGCAGTACTTC.

CDR3: CASSSGQGRPYGYTF. CDR3 DNA: TGTGCCAGCAGCTCCGGACAGGGGCGCCCCTATGGCTACACCTTC. The chain couples TRBV5-5 to TRBJ1-2, with 9 bases that match TRBD1. The CDR3 runs 15 residues. V shed 3 bases and J 4 bases; nucleotides not matched to a gene: 7. Looked up from germline, CDR1 is SGHKS and CDR2 is YYEKEE (reference sequence).

As for this clonotype: One end of the junction does not line up with germline, which may come from a read error. CDR3 in amino acids: CANSPSALRLPNSPLHF. CDR3 DNA sequence: TGTGCCAACAGCCCATCGGCCCTAAGGTTACCAAATTCACCCCTCCACTTT. This rearrangement joins TRBV14 to TRBJ1-6; the D is unclear. Germline-derived CDR1 and CDR2 are SGHDN and FVKESK. The CDR3 spans 17 residues.

This clonotype was counted between two and nine times. The chain couples TRBV7-9 to TRBJ2-3; D is perhaps TRBD1 (6 bases). Trimming took off 6 bases at V and 4 bases at J, with 20 bases between the two ends. There are 16 residues in the CDR3. Germline V gene sequence: CDR1 SEHNR, CDR2 FQNEAQ (reference sequence). This CDR3 reads CASSAPGVRSADTQYF. The CDR3 DNA is TGTGCCAGCAGTGCTCCAGGGGTGCGGTCCGCAGATACGCAGTATTTT.

As for this clonotype: A much larger clone differs by one base, so this may be a read error. This rearrangement joins TRBV7-8 to TRBJ2-1, with D possibly matching TRBD2 (5 bases). The V gene's germline CDR1 is SGHVS and CDR2 FQNEAQ. CDR3 length equals 15 residues. This CDR3 is CVSSLASGRRPGEFF. The CDR3 nucleotides are TGTGTCAGCAGCTTAGCCTCCGGGCGCCGCCCCGGGGAGTTCTTC.

This clonotype has at least ten counts. The V gene is TRBV6-5, the J gene TRBJ2-7; 11 nucleotides match TRBD1. Trimming at V came to 5 bases and at J to 6 bases, leaving 9 bases not matched to a gene. Germline lookup yields CDR1 MNHEY and CDR2 SVGAGI. This CDR3 comprises 15 residues. The CDR3 nucleotides are TGTGCCAGCAGTCTCCCGGGACAGGGGGTGGCCGAGCAGTACTTC. Its protein product is CASSLPGQGVAEQYF.

Comment on this clonotype: A single base separates this from a much larger clone, so it may be a read error. CDR3 sequence: CSARGGTGGPHEQYF. CDR3 nucleotide sequence: TGCAGTGCTAGAGGTGGGACAGGGGGCCCCCACGAGCAGTACTTC. The V and J genes are TRBV20-1 and TRBJ2-7; 12 bases line up with TRBD1. J was trimmed by 5 bases and V by 1 base; bases with no gene match: 6. CDR3 length equals 15 residues. Germline assignment: CDR1 DFQATT and CDR2 SNEGSKA (reference sequence).

This clonotype was found a few times. This sequence joins TRBV7-9 and TRBJ2-1; no definite D call. Germline-derived CDR1 and CDR2 are SEHNR and FQNEAQ (reference sequence). The CDR3 has 13 amino acids. Trimming pared 2 bases from V and 8 bases from J, leaving 10 bases between. CDR3 in DNA: TGTGCCAGCAGCTTACCCCTTCGGGATGAGCAGTTCTTC. Its translation: CASSLPLRDEQFF.

The rearrangement links TRBV4-3 to TRBJ2-6, with D maybe TRBD1 (6 bases). V was trimmed by 8 bases and J by 0 bases, leaving 17 bases between them. CDR3 size: 17 residues. The germline V gene has CDR1 LGHNA and CDR2 YSLEER. The CDR3 DNA reads as TGCGCCAGCGCCCCTGAGGGGGTCAACTCTGGGGCCAACGTCCTGACTTTC. Its protein is CASAPEGVNSGANVLTF.

This clonotype came up many times. The V call is TRBV7-2, the J call TRBJ2-1; 11 positions match TRBD2. Germline CDR1 SGHTA, CDR2 FQGNSA. The CDR3 contains 16 residues. V dropped 5 bases and J dropped 8; count of bases not matched to a gene: 11. The CDR3 nucleotides read TGTGCCAGCAGCGCAGATAGCGGGGGGGCCATAGATGAGCAGTTCTTC. This gives the protein CASSADSGGAIDEQFF.

This chain uses TRBV2 with TRBJ2-5, with 9 bases matching TRBD1. The end of the DNA aligns better with TRBJ2-7, so the J call may be wrong. This CDR3 contains 14 residues. Germline V gene data show CDR1 as SNHLY and CDR2 as FYNNEI. The CDR3: CASSEDRGLREQYF. The DNA of the CDR3 is TGTGCCAGCAGTGAGGACAGGGGTCTACGCGAGCAGTACTTC.

The gene calls are TRBV28 and TRBJ2-4; a possible D gene is TRBD2 (6 bases). The CDR3 has 22 residues. Per the germline V gene, CDR1 is MDHEN and CDR2 is SYDVKM. The germline V and J ends were trimmed by 5 bases and 0 bases, with 32 bases remaining between them. CDR3 coding DNA: TGTGCCAGCAGTCCCTTCCTTAGTTCGGGACGGAGACTAGGATTAGCCAAAAACATTCAGTACTTC. Amino acid sequence: CASSPFLSSGRRLGLAKNIQYF.